The 26 T cell receptor beta chains below all came from one sample that was sequenced in a study of beta chain features in type 1 diabetes. As every portion of the isolated RNA was reverse transcribed, the sequencing read expressed TCRB transcripts. TCRdb's table, derived via immunoSEQ multiplex PCR, lists solely in-frame clones and lacks some. This repertoire shows about 410,000 clones, roughly 14% found once; its top ten account for around 0.035%. Sequenced input: naive CD4+ T cells from blood. Receptor source: a young man in good health.

The rearrangement joins TRBV18 to TRBJ2-4; D perhaps matches TRBD1 (6 bases). Germline V gene sequence: CDR1 KGHSH, CDR2 LQKENI. This CDR3 has 14 residues. Trimming took off 1 base at V and 5 bases at J, with 9 bases between the two ends. The CDR3 coding sequence is TGTGCCAGCTCACCACAAAACAGGGAAAACATTCAGTACTTC. Translated: CASSPQNRENIQYF.

This clone was detected only a few times. The chain couples TRBV4-1 to TRBJ1-1; 8 bases agree with TRBD1. Germline CDR1 is MGHRA and CDR2 is YSYEKL. J gave up 3 bases and V 0 bases, and 3 bases lay outside the gene matches. The CDR3 totals 15 residues. Here the CDR3 reads CASSQEGQADTEAFF. The CDR3 coding sequence is TGCGCCAGCAGCCAAGAGGGACAGGCGGACACTGAAGCTTTCTTT.

This clone was counted between two and nine times. The chain recombines TRBV7-9 with TRBJ1-1, with D possibly matching TRBD1 (6 bases). CDR1 SEHNR and CDR2 FQNEAQ come from the germline V gene (reference sequence). The length of the CDR3 is 15 residues. Between the trimmed V and J ends, which lost 4 bases and 3 bases, there was a span of 15 bases. The CDR3 DNA is TGTGCCAGCAGCTCAGCCGGGACAACTCACACTGAAGCTTTCTTT. Its protein is CASSSAGTTHTEAFF.

The J gene is TRBJ1-1, the V gene TRBV7-9, with D unclear. CDR3 length: 14 amino acids. V was trimmed by 5 bases and J by 3 bases, leaving 13 bases between them. Germline V gene sequence: CDR1 SEHNR, CDR2 FQNEAQ (reference sequence). CDR3 amino acids: CASSHRTVDTEAFF. The CDR3 nucleotides are TGTGCCAGCAGCCACCGGACGGTAGACACTGAAGCTTTCTTT.

The chain couples TRBV7-9 to TRBJ1-2, with 7 bases fitting TRBD1. Trimming cost V 6 bases and J 4 bases; bases outside gene matches: 8. Per the germline V gene, CDR1 is SEHNR and CDR2 is FQNEAQ (reference sequence). The CDR3 contains 14 residues. CDR3 nucleotides: TGTGCCAGCAGACGTACAGGGGATGCCTATGGCTACACCTTC. Translating gives CASRRTGDAYGYTF.

The chain couples TRBV9 to TRBJ1-1; a possible D gene is TRBD1 (5 bases). The CDR3 sequence is 14 residues long. CDR1 and CDR2 (germline): SGDLS, YYNGEE. Trimming removed 4 bases from V and 3 bases from J, with 13 bases in between. CDR3 DNA sequence: TGTGCCAGCAGCCTCGGAGGGGAGCACACTGAAGCTTTCTTT. Translating it yields CASSLGGEHTEAFF. Full variable domain (outside the CDR3, taken from reference TRBV9 and TRBJ1-1): DSGVTQTPKHLITATGQRVTLRCSPRSGDLSVYWYQQSLDQGLQFLIQYYNGEERAKGNILERFSAQQFPDLHSELNLSSLELGDSALYFCASSLGGEHTEAFFGQGTRLTVV.

This clone was seen only a few times. This rearrangement joins TRBV5-4 to TRBJ2-5; possible D gene TRBD1, 6 bases. TRBJ2-7 matches the DNA end more closely, so the J call is doubtful. The CDR3 runs 16 residues. The germline CDR1 and CDR2 sequences are SGHNT and YYREEE (reference sequence). The CDR3 here is CASSQAPGHFPYEQYF. In nucleotides, the CDR3 is TGTGCCAGCAGCCAAGCGCCGGGACATTTCCCCTACGAGCAGTACTTC.

This chain connects TRBV6-6 to TRBJ2-3; the D gene could be TRBD1 or TRBD2 (6 bases each). This CDR3 comprises 14 residues. CDR1 and CDR2 (germline): MNHNY, SVGAGI (reference sequence). V lost 10 bases to trimming and J lost 1 base, with 15 bases between them. The CDR3 here is CAIRGLSGTDTQYF. The DNA of the CDR3 is TGTGCCATCAGGGGACTTTCGGGCACAGATACGCAGTATTTT.

The genes are TRBV5-6 and TRBJ1-4, with D hard to call. With 4 bases removed from V and 4 bases from J, the gap between germline ends came to 8 bases. CDR3 length: 13 residues. From germline, CDR1 is SGHDT and CDR2 YYEEEE. The chain's CDR3 is CASSPGDNEKLFF. The CDR3 nucleotides read TGTGCCAGCAGCCCTGGAGATAATGAAAAACTGTTTTTT.

The sample holds a few counts of this clone. The rearrangement uses TRBV5-4 and TRBJ2-1; a possible D gene is TRBD1 (5 bases). The germline gives CDR1 SGHNT, CDR2 YYREEE (reference sequence). There are 15 residues in the CDR3. The V and J ends lost 0 bases and 9 bases respectively, with 16 bases between them. The CDR3 region has the DNA TGTGCCAGCAGCTTGGACCAGGGCCCGTTTTTTGAGCAGTTCTTC. Its translation: CASSLDQGPFFEQFF.

The chain combines TRBV9 with TRBJ2-1; unclear D gene. V lost 2 bases to trimming and J lost 2 bases, with 17 bases between them. Germline CDR1 SGDLS, CDR2 YYNGEE. This CDR3 is built from 17 residues. CDR3 DNA sequence: TGTGCCAGCAGCGTGAGGCAAATAATATCAACCTACAATGAGCAGTTCTTC. Residues: CASSVRQIISTYNEQFF.

This clone was observed a handful of times. The genes are TRBV9 and TRBJ1-5, with 9 positions matching TRBD1. The V gene end was trimmed by 3 bases and the J gene end by 6 bases; junction bases not matched to a gene: 4. Germline loops: CDR1 SGDLS, CDR2 YYNGEE. The length of the CDR3 is 14 residues. The CDR3 reads CASSGDREGQPQHF. DNA of the CDR3: TGTGCCAGCAGCGGGGACAGGGAGGGTCAGCCCCAGCATTTT.

The V and J genes are TRBV4-3 and TRBJ2-3; 7 bases are a match to TRBD2. With 2 bases clipped from V and 5 bases from J, the junction kept 7 bases outside the gene matches. The germline gives CDR1 LGHNA, CDR2 YSLEER. The CDR3 length is 15 residues. CDR3 nucleotide sequence: TGCGCCAGCAGCCAATACGGGGCGGGAGAAGATACGCAGTATTTT. Its translation is CASSQYGAGEDTQYF.

The chain combines TRBV10-3 with TRBJ2-1; the D is unclear. Germline V gives CDR1 ENHRY, CDR2 SYGVKD. The CDR3 consists of 13 residues. V lost 0 bases and J 15 bases, leaving 15 bases between the germline ends. CDR3 nucleotide sequence: TGTGCCATCAGTGAGTCGGACCCTGCACCTTGGTTCTTC. It encodes CAISESDPAPWFF.

CDR3 region: CASARDLGYTF. Written as DNA, the CDR3 is TGTGCCAGTGCCCGGGACTTAGGCTACACCTTC. This chain uses TRBV6-6 with TRBJ1-2, with a possible D match to TRBD1 (5 bases). The length of the CDR3 is 11 residues. The V gene's germline CDR1 is MNHNY and CDR2 SVGAGI (reference sequence). Deletions cut 9 bases from V and 8 bases from J, with 13 bases between.

The gene calls are TRBV10-3 and TRBJ2-1; 9 bases align to TRBD1. This CDR3 has 17 amino acids. Trimming took 8 bases from V and 0 from J; bases not matched to a gene: 11. Germline V lookup: CDR1 ENHRY, CDR2 SYGVKD. CDR3 nucleotide sequence: TGTGCCATCGCCCCCGGGACAGGGAAAAGCTCCTACAATGAGCAGTTCTTC. Its translation is CAIAPGTGKSSYNEQFF.

This clone has just a few counts. This chain uses TRBV18 with TRBJ2-5, with D hard to call. Germline-derived CDR1 and CDR2 are KGHSH and LQKENI. The ends were cut back, 3 bases at V and 5 bases at J, with 10 bases in the middle. The CDR3 covers 13 residues. The CDR3 coding sequence is TGTGCCAGCTCACCGAATGCTCGGGAGACCCAGTACTTC. It translates to CASSPNARETQYF.

CDR3 in amino acids: CASTPGQWTEAFF. DNA for the CDR3: TGCGCCAGCACCCCGGGGCAGTGGACTGAAGCTTTCTTT. The chain carries TRBV5-1 and TRBJ1-1, with D possibly matching TRBD1 (5 bases). There are 13 residues in the CDR3. Germline V gene lookup returns CDR1 SGHRS and CDR2 YFSETQ. V shed 6 bases and J shed 5 bases, with 14 bases lying between them.

This clone was observed a few times. V usage is TRBV7-2 and J usage is TRBJ2-3, with D unresolved. Deletions cut 1 base from V and 4 bases from J, with 6 bases between. CDR1 and CDR2 (germline): SGHTA, FQGNSA. The CDR3 totals 13 residues. The CDR3 here is CASSLGHPDTQYF. The CDR3 DNA follows: TGTGCCAGCAGCTTAGGACATCCAGATACGCAGTATTTT.

The rearrangement joins TRBV4-3 to TRBJ2-7; 7 positions match TRBD1. V shed 4 bases, J shed 3 bases, and the junction held 12 bases outside the gene matches. The CDR3 length is 16 residues. Germline CDR1 LGHNA, CDR2 YSLEER. The CDR3, as DNA: TGCGCCAGCAGCCGAGGGCCCGGGACAGAGAGCTACGAGCAGTACTTC. Protein product: CASSRGPGTESYEQYF.

This clone was counted only a few times. The chain recombines TRBV6-6 with TRBJ1-2, with a possible D match to TRBD1 (6 bases). The CDR3 sequence is 14 residues long. The V end lost 6 bases, the J end lost 4 bases, and 15 bases lay between the germline ends. CDR1 is MNHNY and CDR2 is SVGAGI in the germline V gene (reference sequence). The CDR3 here is CASSLQGTRYGYTF. The CDR3 DNA reads TGTGCCAGCAGCTTACAGGGAACCCGCTATGGCTACACCTTC.

The V call is TRBV5-4, the J call TRBJ1-1, with D unresolved. V lost 0 bases to trimming and J lost 2 bases, with 8 bases between them. The CDR3 spans 14 residues. Germline values: CDR1 SGHNT, CDR2 YYREEE (reference sequence). CDR3 sequence: CASSLVGLNTEAFF. The CDR3 DNA sequence: TGTGCCAGCAGCTTGGTCGGACTTAACACTGAAGCTTTCTTT. The entire variable domain, with the rest obtained from reference TRBV5-4 and TRBJ1-1, is as follows: ETGVTQSPTHLIKTRGQQVTLRCSSQSGHNTVSWYQQALGQGPQFIFQYYREEENGRGNFPPRFSGLQFPNYSSELNVNALELDDSALYLCASSLVGLNTEAFFGQGTRLTVV.

CDR3 DNA sequence: TGCGCCCTTTGGGGCAAGAACACCGGGGAGCTGTTTTTT. Amino acids: CALWGKNTGELFF. The chain combines TRBV23-1 with TRBJ2-2; TRBD1 is a possible D gene (5 bases). TRBV23-1 is recorded as an ORF, its role being uncertain. The V end was cut by 11 bases, the J end by 1 base, with 11 bases between. The CDR3 is made up of 13 amino acids.

The V gene is TRBV5-1, the J gene TRBJ2-3; D ambiguous. This CDR3 region has 13 residues. Germline CDR1 and CDR2: SGHRS and YFSETQ. Trimming removed 4 bases at V and 1 base at J, with 7 bases between. CDR3 coding DNA: TGCGCCAGCAGCGTCGGAGGCACAGATACGCAGTATTTT. Translation: CASSVGGTDTQYF.

This clone was counted only a few times. This chain uses TRBV7-9 with TRBJ1-1; TRBD1 is a possible D gene (6 bases). V was pared by 5 bases and J by 1 base, with 11 bases between. The V gene's germline CDR1 is SEHNR and CDR2 FQNEAQ (reference sequence). The CDR3 is made up of 14 amino acids. In DNA form, the CDR3 reads TGTGCCAGCAGCCAGGGGACGGCGAACACTGAAGCTTTCTTT. This sequence encodes CASSQGTANTEAFF.

This rearrangement joins TRBV18 to TRBJ2-1; possible D gene TRBD1, 6 bases. Germline CDR1 KGHSH, CDR2 LQKENI. The CDR3 is 16 amino acids. V was trimmed by 3 bases and J by 4 bases, leaving 16 bases between them. The CDR3 sequence: CASSPYRVRRYNEQFF. Written as DNA, the CDR3 is TGTGCCAGCTCACCCTACAGGGTACGAAGATACAATGAGCAGTTCTTC.